The present TCR beta chain was sequenced within a study of blood T cells in healthy people across ages. General study results and limits: Roughly linear declines in TCR beta diversity per million T cells occurred with age. Relative to aged donors, long-lived donors carried more naive CD4+ cells and displayed higher diversity.

Next came a second PCR, run for about 7 to 11 cycles, which used a sample-barcoded 5' primer along with a J-beta primer mix. TCRdb itself ran the 5' RACE reads through MiXCR, one entry per CDR3 protein. The table lists 550,000 to 650,000 distinct CDR3 sequences, approximately 30% of them singletons, with around 14% in the top ten. This clonotype was picked up one time. The antigen is unknown. This may come from a read error, since a much larger clone is one base off. The CDR3 runs 14 residues. V was pared by 6 bases and J by 3 bases, with 15 bases between. CDR1 and CDR2 from the germline V gene are MNHEY and SVGAGI.

Sequencing used blood. V gene TRBV6-5 combines with J gene TRBJ2-7; D is ambiguous. This receptor was obtained from a woman of 80 years or more in good health. The CDR3 DNA reads TGTGCCAGCAGCCCGGGCCGCCTCGGCTACGAGCAGTACTTC. Its protein product is CASSPGRLGYEQYF.